Below are 8 T cell receptor beta chains sequenced from a single sample in a study of blood T cell repertoires in COVID-19. Profiling relied on immunoSEQ multiplex PCR, and the TCRdb table lists in-frame clones only, not all of them. The sample has about half a million clones, approximately 85% seen once. The sequenced sample was peripheral blood. The receptors originated from a human donor in a cohort sampled during active COVID-19.

A note on this clone: One junction end does not reproduce the germline sequence, and a read error may be involved. The chain couples TRBV9 to TRBJ1-4; no reliable D call. The germline V gene encodes CDR1 SGDLS and CDR2 YYNGEE. The CDR3 is made up of 14 amino acids. The CDR3 here is CASSFDGVNEELFF. The CDR3 DNA sequence: TGTGCCAGCAGTTTTGACGGAGTCAATGAAGAACTGTTTTTT.

This chain connects TRBV9 to TRBJ1-2, with a possible D match to TRBD1 (5 bases). The CDR3 is made up of 14 amino acids. From germline, CDR1 is SGDLS and CDR2 YYNGEE. Trimming left V 0 bases short and J 4 bases short, with 10 bases between. The CDR3 DNA follows: TGTGCCAGCAGCGTAGGGGGGGAACTCTATGGCTACACCTTC. As protein: CASSVGGELYGYTF.

The chain combines TRBV11-2 with TRBJ2-7; D ambiguous. This CDR3 comprises 15 residues. The V gene's germline CDR1 is SGHAT and CDR2 FQNNGV. V lost 5 bases to trimming and J lost 4 bases, with 18 bases between them. DNA for the CDR3: TGTGCCAGCAGCCCCCCTCGCGGAGCAACATACGAGCAGTACTTC. This encodes CASSPPRGATYEQYF.

This chain connects TRBV2 to TRBJ2-2, with D possibly matching TRBD2 (5 bases). This CDR3 spans 14 amino acids. Trimming cost V 4 bases and J 5 bases, with 11 bases left between them. Germline V CDR1 and CDR2: SNHLY, FYNNEI. Here the CDR3 DNA reads TGTGCCAGCAGTGGAGGGCCCCTGACCGGGGAGCTGTTTTTT. Translated, it gives CASSGGPLTGELFF. Full variable domain (rest looked up from reference TRBV2 and TRBJ2-2): EPEVTQTPSHQVTQMGQEVILRCVPISNHLYFYWYRQILGQKVEFLVSFYNNEISEKSEIFDDQFSVERPDGSNFTLKIRSTKLEDSAMYFCASSGGPLTGELFFGEGSRLTVL.

This chain uses TRBV2 with TRBJ1-6, with D uncertain. V was pared by 4 bases and J by 14 bases, with 12 bases between. Germline lookup yields CDR1 SNHLY and CDR2 FYNNEI. The CDR3 consists of 12 residues. The DNA of the CDR3 is TGTGCCAGCAGTGGGAACCTAGCGGCCCTCCACTTT. Translation: CASSGNLAALHF.

This clone was picked up a small number of times. The rearrangement links TRBV5-1 to TRBJ2-1; 9 bases are shared with TRBD2. Per the germline V gene, CDR1 is SGHRS and CDR2 is YFSETQ. There are 13 residues in the CDR3. After removal of 5 bases from V and 6 bases from J, the junction contained 3 bases not matched to a gene. The CDR3 is CASSSGRGNEQFF. In nucleotides, the CDR3 is TGCGCCAGCAGTAGCGGGAGAGGCAATGAGCAGTTCTTC.

The genes are TRBV9 and TRBJ1-3, with D tentatively TRBD1 (6 bases). V lost 4 bases and J lost 0, with 11 bases in between. CDR1 is SGDLS and CDR2 is YYNGEE in the germline V gene. This CDR3 is built from 15 residues. The CDR3 protein is CASSIGQFSGNTIYF. For the CDR3, the DNA is TGTGCCAGCAGCATCGGACAGTTCTCTGGAAACACCATATATTTT.

This sequence joins TRBV11-2 and TRBJ2-5; possible D gene TRBD1, 5 bases. CDR3 size: 16 residues. Germline CDR1 is SGHAT and CDR2 is FQNNGV. V was clipped by 5 bases and J by 0 bases, with 16 bases between them. CDR3: CASSPRTPQYQETQYF. The CDR3 DNA reads TGTGCCAGCAGCCCCCGGACACCTCAGTACCAAGAGACCCAGTACTTC.